This TCR beta chain was profiled in a study of blood T cells in healthy people across ages. Overall study results and limits: Long-lived donors exceeded aged donors in naive CD4+ cells and diversity.

The authors ran a second PCR of 7 to 11 cycles using a sample-barcoded 5' primer and a J-beta primer mix. One entry per CDR3 protein, called by TCRdb with MiXCR from the 5' RACE reads. The sample records 650,000 to 700,000 distinct CDR3 sequences, around 32% being singletons. This clonotype was seen many times. Its specificity is not known. PBMCs numbering at least 7 million were isolated per sample. There were at least 5 micrograms of total RNA extracted from every sample. This CDR3 has 13 amino acids. Trimming cost V 2 bases and J 1 base, with 8 bases left between them. Germline V CDR1 and CDR2: DFQATT, SNEGSKA (reference sequence).

The clonotype comes from a woman aged 80 or over in good health. The sequencing input was blood. V gene TRBV20-1 combines with J gene TRBJ2-5; D ambiguous. CDR3 region: CSARFQAQETQYF. The CDR3 nucleotides read TGCAGTGCTAGATTTCAGGCCCAAGAGACCCAGTACTTC.